This T cell receptor (beta chain) stems from a study of cytomegalovirus exposure and HLA in healthy donors. The CDR3 length is 17 residues. Trimming left V 3 bases short and J 0 bases short, with 15 bases between. Germline CDR1 and CDR2: MDHEN and SYDVKM. Primers: 60 Vbeta forward and 13 Jbeta reverse. The protocol was immunoSEQ multiplex PCR, while the TCRdb copy is restricted to in-frame clones and leaves out a portion. The sample lists about 160,000 clones, 70% to 80% occurring once. The gene calls are TRBV28 and TRBJ1-5, with D perhaps matching TRBD1 (6 bases). The source material was PBMCs. This TCR was recovered from a man between 60 and 70 years old in good health and CMV-seronegative. As DNA, the CDR3 is TGTGCCAGCAGTTTTCCCAACAGGGTTGATAGCAATCAGCCCCAGCATTTT. Translating gives CASSFPNRVDSNQPQHF.